Shown below are 13 T cell receptor beta chains from a single sample sequenced in a study of cytomegalovirus exposure and HLA in healthy donors. Primers included in the PCR were 60 Vbeta and 13 Jbeta primers. The repertoire was sequenced with immunoSEQ multiplex PCR; TCRdb's copy has only in-frame clones and lacks some. The table shows 150,000 to 200,000 clones, with approximately 59% occurring only once. Specimen: PBMCs. The receptor set was obtained from a man aged 40-50 years in good health and CMV-seronegative.

The sample holds a few counts of this clone. The chain is built from TRBV7-8 and TRBJ2-3; D gene ambiguous. CDR1 and CDR2 (germline): SGHVS, FQNEAQ. V was shortened by 4 bases and J by 6 bases, with 11 bases between the two germline ends. The CDR3 has 13 residues. The CDR3 sequence is CASSSSLLDTQYF. In DNA, the CDR3 is TGTGCCAGCAGCTCCTCACTTTTGGATACGCAGTATTTT.

The chain joins TRBV5-6 to TRBJ1-2; TRBD1 might be the D (5 bases). The germline V gene encodes CDR1 SGHDT and CDR2 YYEEEE. This CDR3 is built from 13 residues. Between the trimmed V and J ends, which lost 4 bases and 6 bases, there was a span of 13 bases. This CDR3 is CASSRTGVDGYTF. CDR3 nucleotide sequence: TGTGCCAGCAGCCGGACGGGGGTTGATGGCTACACCTTC. Supplemented by reference TRBV5-6 and TRBJ1-2, the full variable domain reads DAGVTQSPTHLIKTRGQQVTLRCSPKSGHDTVSWYQQALGQGPQFIFQYYEEEERQRGNFPDRFSGHQFPNYSSELNVNALLLGDSALYLCASSRTGVDGYTFGSGTRLTVV.

For this clone: A read error may account for a junction end that differs from germline. Other DNA sequences in this specimen translate into the identical CDR3. The chain employs TRBV11-1 and TRBJ2-6; no definite D call. Germline loops: CDR1 SGHAT, CDR2 FQDESV (reference sequence). CDR3 length: 15 amino acids. The CDR3 DNA follows: TGCGCCAGCAGTCGCCGGTCCTCTGGGGCCAACGTCCTGACTTTC. Protein: CASSRRSSGANVLTF. Filled out from reference TRBV11-1 and TRBJ2-6, the complete variable domain reads EAEVAQSPRYKITEKSQAVAFWCDPISGHATLYWYRQILGQGPELLVQFQDESVVDDSQLPKDRFSAERLKGVDSTLKIQPAELGDSAMYLCASSRRSSGANVLTFGAGSRLTVL.

V is TRBV10-3 and J is TRBJ2-6, with a possible D match to TRBD2 (6 bases). Trimming stripped 10 bases from V and 0 bases from J, with 19 bases between. CDR1 and CDR2 (germline): ENHRY, SYGVKD. This CDR3 region has 17 residues. Written as DNA, the CDR3 is TGTGCCAGCGCGCAAGGTGGAGGGAACTCTGGGGCCAACGTCCTGACTTTC. It codes for CASAQGGGNSGANVLTF.

The chain recombines TRBV28 with TRBJ2-1; D is perhaps TRBD1 (6 bases). The CDR3 contains 14 residues. CDR1 MDHEN and CDR2 SYDVKM come from the germline V gene. Trimming removed 8 bases at V and 8 bases at J, with 19 bases between. This chain's CDR3 is CASAGGRPLDEQFF. As DNA, the CDR3 is TGTGCCAGCGCTGGGGGCAGGCCCCTGGATGAGCAGTTCTTC.

A single count supports this clone. The chain combines TRBV7-3 with TRBJ2-1, with 11 bases identical to TRBD2. The junction had 5 bases not matched to a gene; V was cut back by 4 bases and J by 6 bases. Germline CDR1 is SGHTA and CDR2 is FQGTGA. The CDR3 runs to 15 residues. In nucleotides, the CDR3 is TGTGCCAGCAGCTCGTTGACTAGCGGGATCAATGAGCAGTTCTTC. It is translated as CASSSLTSGINEQFF.

This rearrangement joins TRBV10-3 to TRBJ2-7; D might be TRBD1 (6 bases). Looked up from germline, CDR1 is ENHRY and CDR2 is SYGVKD. The CDR3 is made up of 14 amino acids. Trimming left V 4 bases short and J 5 bases short, with 15 bases between. CDR3 coding DNA: TGTGCCATCAGTGGGGGCGCTACAGGGCACGAGCAGTACTTC. This gives the protein CAISGGATGHEQYF.

The chain couples TRBV7-2 to TRBJ2-1; tentative D call: TRBD2 (6 bases). The CDR3 contains 17 residues. From germline, CDR1 is SGHTA and CDR2 FQGNSA. V was shortened by 2 bases and J by 0 bases, with 14 bases between the two germline ends. Here the CDR3 DNA reads TGTGCCAGCAGCTTAAACCCCCCGACTAGCTCCTACAATGAGCAGTTCTTC. Protein: CASSLNPPTSSYNEQFF.

This sequence joins TRBV28 and TRBJ1-1; possible D gene TRBD1, 5 bases. The CDR3 extends over 15 amino acids. Germline CDR1 and CDR2: MDHEN and SYDVKM. The germline V and J ends were trimmed by 5 bases and 7 bases, with 20 bases remaining between them. For the CDR3, the DNA is TGTGCCAGCAGTCCCGGGACGGGGGGAAGCAGTGAAGCTTTCTTT. The encoded protein is CASSPGTGGSSEAFF.

The chain links TRBV5-1 to TRBJ2-7; 8 bases match TRBD1. CDR1 and CDR2 from the germline V gene are SGHRS and YFSETQ. J was trimmed by 2 bases and V by 4 bases; bases with no gene match: 2. There are 13 residues in the CDR3. CDR3 sequence: CASSLDRAYEQYF. The CDR3, as DNA: TGCGCCAGCAGCCTGGACAGGGCCTACGAGCAGTACTTC.

The rearrangement uses TRBV5-1 and TRBJ1-2; D is unclear. V gave up 4 bases and J gave up 6 bases, with 10 bases separating them. CDR3 size: 12 residues. CDR1 is SGHRS, CDR2 YFSETQ, per germline. The CDR3 DNA reads TGCGCCAGCAGCCAGGACTACCATGGCTACACCTTC. It encodes CASSQDYHGYTF.

The chain has TRBV18 and TRBJ2-7, with D perhaps matching TRBD2 (5 bases). The CDR3 length is 14 residues. The V gene lost 3 bases and the J gene lost 3 bases, with 12 bases spanning the gap. The germline V gene encodes CDR1 KGHSH and CDR2 LQKENI. CDR3 region: CASSPEGSLYEQYF. The CDR3 region has the DNA TGTGCCAGCTCACCCGAGGGTTCCCTCTACGAGCAGTACTTC.

This clone has just a few counts. The V gene is TRBV2, the J gene TRBJ1-6; 8 positions match TRBD1. The J segment lost 5 bases and the V segment lost 8 bases, leaving 5 bases of the junction unmatched. This CDR3 spans 14 amino acids. Per the germline V gene, CDR1 is SNHLY and CDR2 is FYNNEI. CDR3 amino acids: CASRSTGDNSPLHF. Here the CDR3 DNA reads TGTGCCAGCCGATCGACAGGGGATAATTCACCCCTCCACTTT.